Detailed here is one T cell receptor beta chain. As yet, its antigen is unknown. This CDR3 is 15 amino acids long. With V trimmed by 5 bases and J by 3 bases, 5 bases remained unmatched. Germline assignment: CDR1 LNHDA and CDR2 SQIVND (reference sequence). This sample stems from a study of T cell repertoires in cytomegalovirus infection. Overall study context: Indications of both CMV infection and matching HLA type were provided by public TCR beta signatures.

General study points: HLA-C-restricted CMV-specific TCR beta clonotypes prevailed in the ex vivo response.

TCRdb reprocessed the reads with MiXCR, giving one entry per CDR3 protein. This sample carries approximately 700,000 distinct CDR3 sequences, roughly a third of them seen once, and the ten largest clones take about 2.8%. The J gene is TRBJ2-1, the V gene TRBV19, with 9 positions matching TRBD2. The material sequenced was PBMCs. This sequence originates from a human donor in good health (CMV status not recorded). Some clones in this sample may be carry-over from other donors' samples. The CDR3 region has the DNA TGTGCCAGTAGTTATAGCGGGAGTAACTACAATGAGCAGTTCTTC. Translated, it gives CASSYSGSNYNEQFF.